The 17 T cell receptor beta chains presented below share a single source sample, sequenced in a study of T cell changes during pregnancy in multiple sclerosis. Some clones are missing from TCRdb's copy, which holds only in-frame ones; the method was immunoSEQ multiplex PCR. The profile covers tens of thousands of clones, with 80% to 90% appearing a single time and roughly 5.7% taken by the ten largest. The source was CD8+ T cells from peripheral blood mononuclear cells, collected in the second trimester of pregnancy. All receptors come from a female donor in good health, enrolled as a control in a pregnancy study.

The V and J genes are TRBV27 and TRBJ2-5, with 10 positions matching TRBD1. This CDR3 region has 15 residues. The V segment lost 6 bases and the J segment 2 bases; nucleotides outside the gene matches: 6. CDR1 and CDR2 from the germline V gene are MNHEY and SMNVEV (reference sequence). The DNA for the CDR3 is TGTGCCAGCAGAACCGGGACAGGGGAACAAGAGACCCAGTACTTC. Its translation: CASRTGTGEQETQYF.

The rearrangement uses TRBV27 and TRBJ1-1, with D maybe TRBD1 (6 bases). The CDR3 is made up of 15 amino acids. Between the trimmed V and J ends, which lost 0 bases and 4 bases, there was a span of 12 bases. Germline V gene sequence: CDR1 MNHEY, CDR2 SMNVEV (reference sequence). Written as DNA, the CDR3 is TGTGCCAGCAGTTTATCGTCAGGGGTAGGCACTGAAGCTTTCTTT. Residues: CASSLSSGVGTEAFF.

The chain links TRBV4-3 to TRBJ2-7; D perhaps matches TRBD1 (5 bases). V was trimmed by 4 bases and J by 5 bases, leaving 18 bases between them. Germline assignment: CDR1 LGHNA and CDR2 YSLEER. There are 15 residues in the CDR3. For the CDR3, the DNA is TGCGCCAGCAGCCCTGGCATATTGGGGCTCGACGAGCAGTACTTC. It yields the protein CASSPGILGLDEQYF.

The chain carries TRBV25-1 and TRBJ2-3; no firm D call. Trimming pared 4 bases from V and 0 bases from J, leaving 14 bases between. The CDR3 spans 16 residues. Germline loops: CDR1 MGHDK, CDR2 SYGVNS. The CDR3 is CASSGSTSRSTDTQYF. CDR3 nucleotide sequence: TGTGCCAGCAGTGGGAGCACCAGTAGAAGCACAGATACGCAGTATTTT.

This clone has a single count. The chain joins TRBV4-2 to TRBJ2-5, with D perhaps matching TRBD2 (5 bases). Near its end, the DNA agrees better with TRBJ2-7, so the J call may be wrong. Germline CDR1 is LGHNA and CDR2 is YNFKEQ. The CDR3 has 16 amino acids. The CDR3 sequence is CASSQDAAETSYEQYF. The CDR3 DNA is TGTGCCAGCAGCCAAGATGCCGCGGAAACTAGCTACGAGCAGTACTTC.

This chain links TRBV4-2 with TRBJ1-5; D gene uncertain. Trimming pared 0 bases from V and 6 bases from J, leaving 9 bases between. Germline values: CDR1 LGHNA, CDR2 YNFKEQ. The CDR3 has 14 residues. DNA for the CDR3: TGTGCCAGCAGCCAAGACCAGGAAACTCAGCCCCAGCATTTT. Translation gives CASSQDQETQPQHF.

The chain recombines TRBV5-4 with TRBJ1-3; 7 bases agree with TRBD1. This CDR3 region has 12 residues. With 3 bases clipped from V and 16 bases from J, the junction kept 10 bases outside the gene matches. Germline assignment: CDR1 SGHNT and CDR2 YYREEE (reference sequence). The CDR3 region has the DNA TGTGCCAGCAGCTCTGGAGGGGGACAGACGTATTTT. It translates to CASSSGGGQTYF.

The J gene is TRBJ2-7, the V gene TRBV27; 9 nucleotides match TRBD2. There are 10 residues in the CDR3. Germline V gene data show CDR1 as MNHEY and CDR2 as SMNVEV (reference sequence). As DNA, the CDR3 is TGTGTAGCGGGAGCCTACGAGCAGTACTTC. Translating it yields CVAGAYEQYF.

V and J are TRBV6-5 and TRBJ2-7; 10 bases are shared with TRBD1. This CDR3 has 15 amino acids. V was clipped by 6 bases and J by 3 bases; unmatched bases: 8. Germline V gene lookup returns CDR1 MNHEY and CDR2 SVGAGI. As DNA, the CDR3 is TGTGCCAGCAGACCTCCCCGGGACAGGGGCTACGAGCAGTACTTC. Translating gives CASRPPRDRGYEQYF.

The chain employs TRBV4-1 and TRBJ2-7; 8 nucleotides match TRBD2. Germline V gives CDR1 MGHRA, CDR2 YSYEKL. This CDR3 comprises 15 residues. V shed 1 base, J shed 7 bases, and the junction held 9 bases outside the gene matches. The CDR3 sequence: CASSQVATSAGEQYF. In DNA form, the CDR3 reads TGCGCCAGCAGCCAAGTCGCGACTAGCGCGGGAGAGCAGTACTTC.

The chain couples TRBV2 to TRBJ1-1, with a tentative D call TRBD1 (6 bases). This CDR3 contains 15 residues. V was clipped by 5 bases and J by 5 bases, with 18 bases between them. Germline values: CDR1 SNHLY, CDR2 FYNNEI. CDR3 sequence (DNA): TGTGCCAGCAGTCCTGAGGGGGGGCCCTGGACTGAAGCTTTCTTT. Amino acid sequence: CASSPEGGPWTEAFF.

The chain combines TRBV9 with TRBJ2-1, with D possibly TRBD2 on 6 matching bases. Between the trimmed V and J ends, which lost 4 bases and 8 bases, there was a span of 16 bases. Germline V gives CDR1 SGDLS, CDR2 YYNGEE. The CDR3 extends over 14 amino acids. CDR3 bases: TGTGCCAGCAGCCGGTTGGCGGGGTTCCATGAGCAGTTCTTC. This codes for CASSRLAGFHEQFF. Together with reference TRBV9 and TRBJ2-1, the CDR3 gives the full variable domain: DSGVTQTPKHLITATGQRVTLRCSPRSGDLSVYWYQQSLDQGLQFLIQYYNGEERAKGNILERFSAQQFPDLHSELNLSSLELGDSALYFCASSRLAGFHEQFFGPGTRLTVL.

V usage is TRBV6-6 and J usage is TRBJ2-1; 11 nucleotides align to TRBD2. The length of the CDR3 is 15 residues. In germline, CDR1 is MNHNY, CDR2 SVGAGI (reference sequence). V was pared by 5 bases and J by 9 bases, with 9 bases of the junction left unmatched. CDR3 DNA sequence: TGTGCCAGCAGTCGACTAGCGGGGACGTCCAGTGAGCAGTTCTTC. Translation: CASSRLAGTSSEQFF.

The V gene is TRBV28, the J gene TRBJ2-7, with 9 bases identical to TRBD2. J was trimmed by 2 bases and V by 4 bases; bases with no gene match: 12. This CDR3 region has 17 residues. CDR1 and CDR2 from the germline V gene are MDHEN and SYDVKM. CDR3 protein: CASSSNRELAGPYEQYF. The CDR3 DNA is TGTGCCAGCAGTTCAAACAGGGAGCTAGCGGGACCCTACGAGCAGTACTTC.

The chain has TRBV9 and TRBJ2-1; D gene unclear. Germline values: CDR1 SGDLS, CDR2 YYNGEE. The CDR3 has 17 residues. V was cut by 0 bases and J by 0 bases, with 13 bases left in between. CDR3 sequence: CASSVAFGSSSYNEQFF. CDR3 nucleotides: TGTGCCAGCAGCGTAGCTTTCGGGTCGAGCTCCTACAATGAGCAGTTCTTC.

CDR3 in DNA: TGTGCCATCAGCGTGGGACTCGCGGTAAGTCGAAATGAGCAGTTCTTC. This encodes CAISVGLAVSRNEQFF. The genes are TRBV10-3 and TRBJ2-1; D possibly corresponds to TRBD2 (6 bases). Trimming cost V 6 bases and J 7 bases, with 22 bases left between them. Germline-derived CDR1 and CDR2 are ENHRY and SYGVKD. The CDR3 extends over 16 amino acids.

The chain is built from TRBV11-3 and TRBJ2-5; TRBD1 aligns across 8 bases. The trim removed 5 bases at V and 4 bases at J, leaving 9 bases unmatched. The CDR3 extends over 15 amino acids. Germline CDR1 SGHNT, CDR2 YENEEA. CDR3 sequence: CASSDWTGQGETQYF. Written as DNA, the CDR3 is TGTGCCAGCAGCGACTGGACAGGGCAAGGAGAGACCCAGTACTTC.